This T cell receptor beta chain came from a study of molecular identifiers for immune sequencing clone quantification. General observations from the study: Clonotypes topping 20 RNA copies carried over 99% of effector molecules but under 1% of naive ones.

MiXCR was run by TCRdb on the PCR reads, yielding one entry per CDR3 protein. The sample includes some 320,000 distinct CDR3 sequences, roughly 23% of them seen just once. The germline V gene has CDR1 SEHNR and CDR2 FQNEAQ (reference sequence). V was pared by 4 bases and J by 4 bases, with 16 bases between. This CDR3 has 15 residues. In this sample, this clonotype turned up many times. The antigen remains unidentified. Naive CD8 libraries came from around 20,000 to 1,000,000 sorted cells with 10%, 30% or 50% RNA. The V call is TRBV7-9, the J call TRBJ2-5; D is ambiguous. This receptor was identified in a human donor in good health. Some libraries in this study had Jurkat cell RNA spiked in. The specimen sequenced was naive CD8+ T cells from blood, with Jurkat cell RNA spiked in. Subset reported: FACS-sorted CD8+CD4-CCR7+CD45RA+ naive T cells. CDR3 loop: CASSYSSASPETQYF. CDR3 sequence (DNA): TGTGCCAGCAGCTATAGCAGTGCTTCTCCAGAGACCCAGTACTTC.